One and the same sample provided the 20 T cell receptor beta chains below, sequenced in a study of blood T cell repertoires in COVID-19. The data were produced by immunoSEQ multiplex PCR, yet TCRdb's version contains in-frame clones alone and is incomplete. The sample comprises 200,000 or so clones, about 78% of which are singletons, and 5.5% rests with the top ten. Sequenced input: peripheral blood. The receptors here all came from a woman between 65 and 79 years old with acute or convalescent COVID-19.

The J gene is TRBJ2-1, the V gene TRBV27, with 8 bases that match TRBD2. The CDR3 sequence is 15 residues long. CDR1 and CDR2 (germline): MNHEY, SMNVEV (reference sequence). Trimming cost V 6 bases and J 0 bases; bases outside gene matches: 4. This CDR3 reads CASSSSGSSYNEQFF. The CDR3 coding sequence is TGTGCCAGCAGCTCCAGCGGGAGCTCCTACAATGAGCAGTTCTTC.

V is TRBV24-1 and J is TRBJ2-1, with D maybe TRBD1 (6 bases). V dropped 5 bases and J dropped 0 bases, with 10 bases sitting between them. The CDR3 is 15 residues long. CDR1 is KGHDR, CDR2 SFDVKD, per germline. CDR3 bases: TGTGCCACCAGTGCGGACAGAAGCTCCTACAATGAGCAGTTCTTC. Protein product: CATSADRSSYNEQFF.

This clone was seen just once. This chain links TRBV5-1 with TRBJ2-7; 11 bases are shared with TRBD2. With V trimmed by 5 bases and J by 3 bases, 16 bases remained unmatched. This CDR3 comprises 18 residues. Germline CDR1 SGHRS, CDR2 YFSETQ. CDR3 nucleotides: TGCGCCAGCAGTAAGGACAGGGTCCTTCTAGCGGGGGGCTACGAGCAGTACTTC. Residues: CASSKDRVLLAGGYEQYF.

The CDR3 DNA reads as TGTGCCAGCAGTCCCCAGGGTCCCCGCTCCTACAATGAGCAGTTCTTC. Amino acids: CASSPQGPRSYNEQFF. The rearrangement joins TRBV28 to TRBJ2-1; a weak D match, TRBD1 (5 bases). With 5 bases removed from V and 0 bases from J, the gap between germline ends came to 14 bases. Germline V lookup: CDR1 MDHEN, CDR2 SYDVKM. This CDR3 is built from 16 residues. Combining the CDR3 with reference TRBV28 and TRBJ2-1 gives the whole variable domain DVKVTQSSRYLVKRTGEKVFLECVQDMDHENMFWYRQDPGLGLRLIYFSYDVKMKEKGDIPEGYSVSREKKERFSLILESASTNQTSMYLCASSPQGPRSYNEQFFGPGTRLTVL.

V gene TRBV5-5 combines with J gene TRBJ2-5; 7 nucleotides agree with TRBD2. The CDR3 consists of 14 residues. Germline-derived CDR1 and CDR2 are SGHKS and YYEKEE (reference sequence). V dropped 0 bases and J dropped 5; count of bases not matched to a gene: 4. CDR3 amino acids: CASSLVTAGETQYF. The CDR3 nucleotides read TGTGCCAGCAGCTTGGTGACAGCGGGGGAGACCCAGTACTTC.

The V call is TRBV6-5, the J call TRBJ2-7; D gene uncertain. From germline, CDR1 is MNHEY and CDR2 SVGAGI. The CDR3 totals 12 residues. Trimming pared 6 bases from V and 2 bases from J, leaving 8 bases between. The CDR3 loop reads CASSRSTYEQYF. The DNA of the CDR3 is TGTGCCAGCAGCAGGTCTACCTACGAGCAGTACTTC.

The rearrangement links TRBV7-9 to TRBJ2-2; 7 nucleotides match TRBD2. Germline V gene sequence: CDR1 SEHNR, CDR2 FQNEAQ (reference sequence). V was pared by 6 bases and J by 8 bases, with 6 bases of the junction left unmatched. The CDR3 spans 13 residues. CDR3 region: CASRQGLGGELFF. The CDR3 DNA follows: TGTGCCAGCAGACAAGGACTAGGGGGGGAGCTGTTTTTT.

The CDR3 protein is CASSLPGAYTEAFF. The DNA for the CDR3 is TGTGCCAGCAGCCTCCCAGGTGCGTACACTGAAGCTTTCTTT. V gene TRBV2 combines with J gene TRBJ1-1; D unclear. CDR1 SNHLY and CDR2 FYNNEI come from the germline V gene. This CDR3 region has 14 residues. V lost 6 bases, J lost 3 bases, and 14 bases lay in between.

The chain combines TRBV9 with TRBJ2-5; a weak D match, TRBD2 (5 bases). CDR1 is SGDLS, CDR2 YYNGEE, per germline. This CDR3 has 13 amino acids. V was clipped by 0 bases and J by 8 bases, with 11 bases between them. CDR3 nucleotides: TGTGCCAGCAGCGTAGCCGGCGGGCAAACCCAGTACTTC. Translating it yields CASSVAGGQTQYF.

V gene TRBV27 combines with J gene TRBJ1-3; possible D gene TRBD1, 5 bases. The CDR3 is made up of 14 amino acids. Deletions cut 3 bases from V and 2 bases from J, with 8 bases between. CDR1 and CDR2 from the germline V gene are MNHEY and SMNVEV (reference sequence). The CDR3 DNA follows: TGTGCCAGCAGTTTTTCAGGGCCTGGAAACACCATATATTTT. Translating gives CASSFSGPGNTIYF.

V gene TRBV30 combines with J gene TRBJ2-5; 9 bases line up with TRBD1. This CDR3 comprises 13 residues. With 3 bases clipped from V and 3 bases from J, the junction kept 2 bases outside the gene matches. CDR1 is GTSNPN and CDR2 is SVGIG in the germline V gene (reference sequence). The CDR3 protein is CAWSRQGEETQYF. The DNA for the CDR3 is TGTGCCTGGAGCAGACAGGGGGAAGAGACCCAGTACTTC.

Here the CDR3 DNA reads TGTGCCAGCAGCTTGGATCCTCTTGTCTACAATGAGCAGTTCTTC. Its protein product is CASSLDPLVYNEQFF. The chain uses TRBV5-4 and TRBJ2-1; D ambiguous. CDR3 length equals 15 residues. Germline V gene sequence: CDR1 SGHNT, CDR2 YYREEE (reference sequence). Trimming cost V 0 bases and J 3 bases, with 10 bases left between them.

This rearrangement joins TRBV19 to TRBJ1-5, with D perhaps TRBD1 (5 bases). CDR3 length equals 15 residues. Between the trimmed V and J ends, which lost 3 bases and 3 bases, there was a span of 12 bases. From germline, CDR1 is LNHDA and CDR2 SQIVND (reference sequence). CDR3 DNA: TGTGCCAGTAGTATCGGGCCAGGGATCAATCAGCCCCAGCATTTT. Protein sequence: CASSIGPGINQPQHF.

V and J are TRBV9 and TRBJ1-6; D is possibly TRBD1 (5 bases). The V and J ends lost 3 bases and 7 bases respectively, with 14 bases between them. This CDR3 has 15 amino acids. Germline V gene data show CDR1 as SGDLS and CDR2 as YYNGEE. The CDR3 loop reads CASSERQRENSPLHF. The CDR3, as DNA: TGTGCCAGCAGCGAACGACAGAGAGAAAATTCACCCCTCCACTTT.

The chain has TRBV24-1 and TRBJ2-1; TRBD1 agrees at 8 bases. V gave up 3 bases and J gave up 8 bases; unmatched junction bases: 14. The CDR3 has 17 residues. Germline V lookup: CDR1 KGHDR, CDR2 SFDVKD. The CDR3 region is CATSDPRAGGTRDEQFF. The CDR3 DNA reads TGTGCCACCAGTGATCCACGAGCAGGGGGCACTAGAGATGAGCAGTTCTTC.

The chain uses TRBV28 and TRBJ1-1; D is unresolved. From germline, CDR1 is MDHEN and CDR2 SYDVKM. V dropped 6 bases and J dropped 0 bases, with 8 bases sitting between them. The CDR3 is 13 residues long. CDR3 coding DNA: TGTGCCAGCAGGACTAATATGAACACTGAAGCTTTCTTT. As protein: CASRTNMNTEAFF.

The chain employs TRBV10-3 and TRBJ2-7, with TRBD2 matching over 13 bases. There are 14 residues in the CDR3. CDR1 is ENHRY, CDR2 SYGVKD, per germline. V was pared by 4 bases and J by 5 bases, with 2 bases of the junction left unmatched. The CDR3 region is CAISGLAGGHEQYF. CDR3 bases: TGTGCCATCAGTGGACTAGCGGGAGGCCACGAGCAGTACTTC.

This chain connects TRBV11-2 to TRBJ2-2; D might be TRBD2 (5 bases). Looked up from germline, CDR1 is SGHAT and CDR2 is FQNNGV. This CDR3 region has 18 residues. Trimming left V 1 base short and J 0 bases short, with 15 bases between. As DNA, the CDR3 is TGTGCCAGCAGCTTAGGGCCCTCTGCGGACTCGAACACCGGGGAGCTGTTTTTT. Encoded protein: CASSLGPSADSNTGELFF. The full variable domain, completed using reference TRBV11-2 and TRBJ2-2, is EAGVAQSPRYKIIEKRQSVAFWCNPISGHATLYWYQQILGQGPKLLIQFQNNGVVDDSQLPKDRFSAERLKGVDSTLKIQPAKLEDSAVYLCASSLGPSADSNTGELFFGEGSRLTVL.

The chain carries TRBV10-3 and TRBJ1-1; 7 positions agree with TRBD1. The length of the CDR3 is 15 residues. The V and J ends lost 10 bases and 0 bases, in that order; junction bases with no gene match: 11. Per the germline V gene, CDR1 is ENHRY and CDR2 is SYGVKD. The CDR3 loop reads CASRTGGQMNTEAFF. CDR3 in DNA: TGTGCCAGCCGGACAGGCGGGCAAATGAACACTGAAGCTTTCTTT.

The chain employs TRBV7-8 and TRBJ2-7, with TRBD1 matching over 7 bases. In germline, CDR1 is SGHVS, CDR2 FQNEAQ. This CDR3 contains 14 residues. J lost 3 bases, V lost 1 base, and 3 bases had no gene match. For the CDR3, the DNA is TGTGCCAGCAGCTTAGGGACAGGTTACTACGAGCAGTACTTC. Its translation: CASSLGTGYYEQYF. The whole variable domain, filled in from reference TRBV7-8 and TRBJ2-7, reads GAGVSQSPRYKVAKRGQDVALRCDPISGHVSLFWYQQALGQGPEFLTYFQNEAQLDKSGLPSDRFFAERPEGSVSTLKIQRTQQEDSAVYLCASSLGTGYYEQYFGPGTRLTVT.